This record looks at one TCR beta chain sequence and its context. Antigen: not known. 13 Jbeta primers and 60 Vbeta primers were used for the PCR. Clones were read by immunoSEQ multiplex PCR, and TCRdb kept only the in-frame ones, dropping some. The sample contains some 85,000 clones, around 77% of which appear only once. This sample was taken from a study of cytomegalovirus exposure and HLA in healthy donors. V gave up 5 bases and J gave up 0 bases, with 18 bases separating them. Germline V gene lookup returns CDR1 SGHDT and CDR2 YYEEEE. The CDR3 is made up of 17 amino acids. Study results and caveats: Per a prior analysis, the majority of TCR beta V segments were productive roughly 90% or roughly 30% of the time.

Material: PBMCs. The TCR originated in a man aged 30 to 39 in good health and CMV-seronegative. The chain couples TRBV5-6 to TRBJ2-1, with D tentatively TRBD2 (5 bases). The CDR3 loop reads CASSSTWMGSSYNEQFF. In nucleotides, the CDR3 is TGTGCCAGCAGTTCAACTTGGATGGGGAGCTCCTACAATGAGCAGTTCTTC.